The entry below describes one T cell receptor beta chain. The antigen is unknown. Genomic DNA belonging to each subset was distributed in equal measure over several immunoSEQ plates. Profiled with immunoSEQ multiplex PCR; TCRdb holds only in-frame clones, not every one. The table shows fewer than 1 million clones, with approximately 97% occurring only once. The CDR3 totals 14 residues. Germline lookup yields CDR1 SGDLS and CDR2 YYNGEE. The V end lost 0 bases, the J end lost 6 bases, and 10 bases lay between the germline ends. The data originate from a study of shared clonotypes between healthy human individuals. Across the whole study: The people who gave samples were two women and a few men aged 18 to 49.

Terminally differentiated effector memory CD45RA+ cells were excluded from the naive CD8 cells, which were CD45RO-negative and positively selected for CCR7. The donors were all Caucasian adults (living in Nashville, Tennessee). Notes on the study in general: Of the naive CD4 clonotypes, about 5.4% were shared across a few donors.

This chain links TRBV9 with TRBJ2-1, with D tentatively TRBD2 (5 bases). The sample taken for sequencing was naive CD8+ T cells sorted from blood. The sequence derives from a man between 25 and 39 years old in good health. For the CDR3, the DNA is TGTGCCAGCAGCGTAGGAGACTATCCCAATGAGCAGTTCTTC. Its translation is CASSVGDYPNEQFF. Full variable domain (rest looked up from reference TRBV9 and TRBJ2-1): DSGVTQTPKHLITATGQRVTLRCSPRSGDLSVYWYQQSLDQGLQFLIQYYNGEERAKGNILERFSAQQFPDLHSELNLSSLELGDSALYFCASSVGDYPNEQFFGPGTRLTVL.